The 22 T cell receptor beta chains listed next were all sequenced from one sample in a study of T cell responses to AZD1222 COVID-19 vaccine. Using immunoSEQ multiplex PCR, the repertoire was profiled, and TCRdb retains in-frame clones only, with some absent. Of over 130,000 clones in the sample, 91% are singletons; the top ten hold roughly 7.5%. Source: peripheral blood, taken 28 days after the second dose of the MenACWY control vaccine. The receptors were gathered from an adult who received the MenACWY meningococcal vaccine as a control.

The chain has TRBV6-5 and TRBJ2-3, with D maybe TRBD1 (6 bases). Trimming took off 0 bases at V and 2 bases at J, with 12 bases between the two ends. CDR3 size: 16 residues. In germline, CDR1 is MNHEY, CDR2 SVGAGI. The CDR3 is CASSYSGTPPTDTQYF. The CDR3 region has the DNA TGTGCCAGCAGTTACTCCGGGACACCACCCACAGATACGCAGTATTTT.

This sequence joins TRBV25-1 and TRBJ2-1, with TRBD1 matching over 8 bases. Per the germline V gene, CDR1 is MGHDK and CDR2 is SYGVNS. With V trimmed by 6 bases and J by 0 bases, 4 bases remained unmatched. This CDR3 spans 15 amino acids. This CDR3 is CASRDRVGSYNEQFF. The CDR3 DNA reads as TGTGCCAGCAGGGACAGGGTCGGCTCCTACAATGAGCAGTTCTTC.

This clone was seen a few times. The chain is built from TRBV7-9 and TRBJ1-5; perhaps TRBD1 as D (5 bases). The ends were cut back, 0 bases at V and 0 bases at J, with 6 bases in the middle. CDR3 length: 15 residues. The V gene's germline CDR1 is SEHNR and CDR2 FQNEAQ (reference sequence). This CDR3 reads CASSLAGDSNQPQHF. The CDR3 DNA reads as TGTGCCAGCAGCTTAGCGGGGGATAGCAATCAGCCCCAGCATTTT. Full variable domain (remainder filled in from reference TRBV7-9 and TRBJ1-5): DTGVSQNPRHKITKRGQNVTFRCDPISEHNRLYWYRQTLGQGPEFLTYFQNEAQLEKSRLLSDRFSAERPKGSFSTLEIQRTEQGDSAMYLCASSLAGDSNQPQHFGDGTRLSIL.

This chain uses TRBV11-3 with TRBJ1-6; D not certain. The germline gives CDR1 SGHNT, CDR2 YENEEA. Deletions cut 5 bases from V and 5 bases from J, with 7 bases between. This CDR3 spans 13 amino acids. For the CDR3, the DNA is TGTGCCAGCAGCCGAAACAATAATTCACCCCTCCACTTT. Translated: CASSRNNNSPLHF.

This CDR3 reads CASSLVSETQYF. The CDR3, as DNA: TGTGCCAGCAGCTTAGTTTCGGAGACCCAGTACTTC. The rearrangement joins TRBV7-9 to TRBJ2-5, with unresolved D. Germline CDR1 reads SEHNR; CDR2 reads FQNEAQ (reference sequence). V was cut by 1 base and J by 5 bases, with 5 bases left in between. The CDR3 totals 12 residues. Variable domain in full (rest from reference TRBV7-9 and TRBJ2-5): DTGVSQNPRHKITKRGQNVTFRCDPISEHNRLYWYRQTLGQGPEFLTYFQNEAQLEKSRLLSDRFSAERPKGSFSTLEIQRTEQGDSAMYLCASSLVSETQYFGPGTRLLVL.

This clone occurred a few times. V usage is TRBV5-4 and J usage is TRBJ1-2; D uncertain. Germline CDR1 and CDR2: SGHNT and YYREEE (reference sequence). The V end was cut by 3 bases, the J end by 7 bases, with 19 bases between. CDR3 length: 15 amino acids. The CDR3 nucleotides read TGTGCCAGCAGCTCGGCCCCGATTGGTTCGGCTGGCTACACCTTC. Protein: CASSSAPIGSAGYTF.

The rearrangement uses TRBV7-2 and TRBJ2-7; no firm D call. Trimming took off 1 base at V and 0 bases at J, with 10 bases between the two ends. Per germline, CDR1 SGHTA and CDR2 FQGNSA. The CDR3 totals 15 residues. The CDR3 reads CASSLVMPSSYEQYF. CDR3 coding DNA: TGTGCCAGCAGCTTAGTCATGCCGTCCTCCTACGAGCAGTACTTC.

V usage is TRBV7-2 and J usage is TRBJ2-4; D possibly matches TRBD1 or TRBD2 (6 bases each). Looked up from germline, CDR1 is SGHTA and CDR2 is FQGNSA. The CDR3 is 19 amino acids. Trimming pared 5 bases from V and 1 base from J, leaving 24 bases between. DNA of the CDR3: TGTGCCAGCAGCAACCTGACTAGGGGGTGGGGGCCGGCCAAAAACATTCAGTACTTC. It codes for CASSNLTRGWGPAKNIQYF. The entire variable domain, with the rest obtained from reference TRBV7-2 and TRBJ2-4, is as follows: GAGVSQSPSNKVTEKGKDVELRCDPISGHTALYWYRQSLGQGLEFLIYFQGNSAPDKSGLPSDRFSAERTGGSVSTLTIQRTQQEDSAVYLCASSNLTRGWGPAKNIQYFGAGTRLSVL.

The V call is TRBV10-3, the J call TRBJ2-5; D may match TRBD1 or TRBD2 (5 bases each). The CDR3 contains 14 residues. The germline V gene has CDR1 ENHRY and CDR2 SYGVKD. V lost 8 bases to trimming and J lost 5 bases, with 18 bases between them. CDR3 sequence (DNA): TGTGCCATCGGCCGGGACCGGGCGGCGGAGACCCAGTACTTC. Protein product: CAIGRDRAAETQYF.

The chain carries TRBV30 and TRBJ1-5; no clear D gene. This CDR3 contains 13 residues. The V and J ends lost 0 bases and 3 bases respectively, with 6 bases between them. Germline V gives CDR1 GTSNPN, CDR2 SVGIG (reference sequence). The CDR3 loop reads CAWSVSNNQPQHF. The CDR3 region has the DNA TGTGCCTGGAGTGTCAGTAACAATCAGCCCCAGCATTTT.

The gene calls are TRBV12-5 and TRBJ1-4, with D possibly being TRBD1 (5 bases). CDR1 and CDR2 from the germline V gene are LGHNT and FRNRAP. V lost 4 bases and J lost 8, with 14 bases in between. The length of the CDR3 is 14 residues. CDR3 loop: CASGWGSRGEKLFF. The CDR3 nucleotides are TGTGCTAGTGGTTGGGGGTCTCGGGGCGAAAAACTGTTTTTT.

Concerning this clone: This sample also contains other DNA sequences that code for the same CDR3. V and J are TRBV28 and TRBJ1-1; perhaps TRBD1 as D (5 bases). From germline, CDR1 is MDHEN and CDR2 SYDVKM. The CDR3 covers 13 residues. Trimming cost V 5 bases and J 2 bases, with 9 bases left between them. CDR3 bases: TGTGCCAGCAGTCGGGGGGGTAACACTGAAGCTTTCTTT. Amino acid sequence: CASSRGGNTEAFF.

The chain's CDR3 is CASSYDRGETQYF. CDR3 DNA sequence: TGTGCCAGCAGCTACGACAGGGGCGAGACCCAGTACTTC. The chain combines TRBV7-2 with TRBJ2-5, with 8 bases that match TRBD1. V lost 4 bases, J lost 5 bases, and 3 bases stayed unmatched. Looked up from germline, CDR1 is SGHTA and CDR2 is FQGNSA. The CDR3 is made up of 13 amino acids. The variable domain in full, completed from reference TRBV7-2 and TRBJ2-5, reads GAGVSQSPSNKVTEKGKDVELRCDPISGHTALYWYRQSLGQGLEFLIYFQGNSAPDKSGLPSDRFSAERTGGSVSTLTIQRTQQEDSAVYLCASSYDRGETQYFGPGTRLLVL.

This chain connects TRBV7-2 to TRBJ2-5; D gene uncertain. V lost 4 bases to trimming and J lost 7 bases, with 16 bases between them. Germline values: CDR1 SGHTA, CDR2 FQGNSA. The CDR3 spans 14 residues. The CDR3 sequence is CASSCPLCKATQYF. In DNA, the CDR3 is TGTGCCAGCAGCTGCCCTTTGTGTAAGGCGACCCAGTACTTC.

The V call is TRBV5-1, the J call TRBJ2-7; 7 nucleotides agree with TRBD1. Looked up from germline, CDR1 is SGHRS and CDR2 is YFSETQ. Trimming removed 4 bases from V and 0 bases from J; junction bases left unmatched: 13. This CDR3 is 17 amino acids long. The CDR3 nucleotides read TGCGCCAGCAGCCCGCTTCCGGGACAGACAGTCTCCTACGAGCAGTACTTC. Encoded protein: CASSPLPGQTVSYEQYF.

V is TRBV4-3 and J is TRBJ2-3, with D perhaps being TRBD1 or TRBD2 (7 bases each). CDR3 length equals 16 residues. Germline assignment: CDR1 LGHNA and CDR2 YSLEER. V was cut by 1 base and J by 4 bases, with 15 bases left in between. The CDR3 region is CASSQVRGGGADTQYF. CDR3 in DNA: TGCGCCAGCAGCCAAGTTCGGGGAGGGGGCGCAGATACGCAGTATTTT.

The rearrangement uses TRBV6-5 and TRBJ1-2, with D perhaps TRBD1 (6 bases). The CDR3 loop spans 15 amino acids. Germline V gene lookup returns CDR1 MNHEY and CDR2 SVGAGI. V lost 5 bases and J 6 bases, leaving 19 bases between the germline ends. The CDR3 is CASSPRGSWEDGYTF. The CDR3 nucleotides are TGTGCCAGCAGTCCAAGGGGGTCGTGGGAGGATGGCTACACCTTC.

This clone was seen just once. The chain is built from TRBV7-3 and TRBJ2-1; tentatively, D is TRBD1 (5 bases). Per germline, CDR1 SGHTA and CDR2 FQGTGA. The CDR3 totals 14 residues. Trimming left V 0 bases short and J 7 bases short, with 10 bases between. CDR3 nucleotides: TGTGCCAGCAGCTTAACGGGGCTGCCAAATGAGCAGTTCTTC. Residues: CASSLTGLPNEQFF.

CDR3 nucleotides: TGTGCCACCAGCATCAGGGTGGATTCACCCCTCCACTTT. It encodes CATSIRVDSPLHF. The rearrangement links TRBV15 to TRBJ1-6; weak D call: TRBD1 (5 bases). The CDR3 totals 13 residues. Between the trimmed V and J ends, which lost 4 bases and 8 bases, there was a span of 9 bases. Germline V lookup: CDR1 LNHNV, CDR2 YYDKDF (reference sequence).

The chain is built from TRBV6-5 and TRBJ1-2; D unclear. Germline-derived CDR1 and CDR2 are MNHEY and SVGAGI. CDR3 size: 12 residues. V was cut by 5 bases and J by 8 bases, with 12 bases left in between. The CDR3 DNA reads TGTGCCAGCAGTCATGGCCTCTACGGCTACACCTTC. Protein product: CASSHGLYGYTF.

This clone was observed once. V and J are TRBV5-4 and TRBJ2-7; D gene ambiguous. Germline V gene sequence: CDR1 SGHNT, CDR2 YYREEE (reference sequence). This CDR3 spans 14 amino acids. Trimming cost V 0 bases and J 2 bases, with 9 bases left between them. The CDR3 protein is CASSLEETPYEQYF. CDR3 coding DNA: TGTGCCAGCAGCTTGGAGGAAACCCCCTACGAGCAGTACTTC. Combining the CDR3 with reference TRBV5-4 and TRBJ2-7 gives the whole variable domain ETGVTQSPTHLIKTRGQQVTLRCSSQSGHNTVSWYQQALGQGPQFIFQYYREEENGRGNFPPRFSGLQFPNYSSELNVNALELDDSALYLCASSLEETPYEQYFGPGTRLTVT.

The genes are TRBV7-2 and TRBJ2-2, with D uncertain. CDR3 length equals 16 residues. V lost 0 bases, J lost 0 bases, and 8 bases lay in between. The germline V gene encodes CDR1 SGHTA and CDR2 FQGNSA. This CDR3 is CASSLAQITNTGELFF. The CDR3 region has the DNA TGTGCCAGCAGCTTAGCTCAGATCACGAACACCGGGGAGCTGTTTTTT.